This T cell receptor beta chain is from a study of blood T cell repertoires in COVID-19. V was trimmed by 4 bases and J by 0 bases, leaving 15 bases between them. This CDR3 region has 17 residues. Per germline, CDR1 MDHEN and CDR2 SYDVKM. Original handling: Amplification of reference gene primers provided the estimated nucleated cell counts. Libraries were prepared by immunoSEQ multiplex PCR; TCRdb keeps only in-frame clonotypes and omits some of them. The D gene and trimming were derived from the DNA, and the V and J assignments and clone size from that table. This table holds around 170,000 clones, more than 70% found once.

The chain is built from TRBV28 and TRBJ1-4; D is unresolved. This clonotype originated in a man aged 50 to 59 with active or convalescent COVID-19. Sequenced material: peripheral blood. Here the CDR3 reads CASSSQTDGATNEKLFF. In DNA form, the CDR3 reads TGTGCCAGCAGTTCTCAAACCGACGGAGCAACTAATGAAAAACTGTTTTTT.